The 28 T cell receptor beta chains listed next were all sequenced from one sample in a study of blood T cells in healthy people across ages. Sample-barcoded 5' priming and a J-beta primer mix drove a second PCR of about 6 to 12 cycles. TCRdb reprocessed the 5' RACE reads with MiXCR, giving one entry per CDR3 protein. The data contain more than 800,000 distinct CDR3 sequences, more than 25% of them singletons. Source material: blood. The receptor source for this set is a woman older than 75 in good health.

This clonotype has a handful of counts. The rearrangement joins TRBV6-2 or TRBV6-3 to TRBJ2-3, with a possible D match to TRBD1 (6 bases). V dropped 7 bases and J dropped 2 bases, with 10 bases sitting between them. Per germline, CDR1 MNHEY and CDR2 SVGEGT. CDR3 length: 13 residues. This CDR3 reads CASTDSPTDTQYF. CDR3 nucleotides: TGTGCCAGCACGGACAGCCCCACAGATACGCAGTATTTT.

Ten or more counts support this clonotype. The genes are TRBV7-9 and TRBJ1-2; 9 nucleotides align to TRBD1. The germline V gene has CDR1 SEHNR and CDR2 FQNEAQ (reference sequence). The CDR3 is 15 amino acids. J was trimmed by 3 bases and V by 1 base; bases with no gene match: 3. The CDR3 DNA follows: TGTGCCAGCAGCTTAGGACAGGGGGAATACTATGGCTACACCTTC. Protein: CASSLGQGEYYGYTF.

This clonotype was observed many times. V and J are TRBV5-5 and TRBJ2-7, with D possibly being TRBD1 or TRBD2 (6 bases each). Germline V gene sequence: CDR1 SGHKS, CDR2 YYEKEE (reference sequence). V was clipped by 1 base and J by 2 bases, with 10 bases between them. CDR3 length equals 14 residues. The chain's CDR3 is CASSLQGGPYEQYF. The CDR3, as DNA: TGTGCCAGCAGCTTGCAAGGGGGGCCCTACGAGCAGTACTTC.

In this sample, this clonotype turned up a few times. This chain links TRBV28 with TRBJ1-2; TRBD1 matches 9 bases. Per the germline V gene, CDR1 is MDHEN and CDR2 is SYDVKM. There are 15 residues in the CDR3. The V gene end was trimmed by 5 bases and the J gene end by 2 bases; junction bases not matched to a gene: 6. CDR3 nucleotide sequence: TGTGCCAGCAGTCCCGCCGGACAGGGGAACTATGGCTACACCTTC. Protein product: CASSPAGQGNYGYTF.

There are many counts of this clonotype. V usage is TRBV3-1 and J usage is TRBJ2-7, with TRBD2 as a possible D gene (6 bases). Germline V gene data show CDR1 as LGHDT and CDR2 as YNNKEL (reference sequence). The CDR3 sequence is 15 residues long. Trimming pared 10 bases from V and 4 bases from J, leaving 23 bases between. CDR3 in amino acids: CATSSLGGGSYEQYF. In DNA form, the CDR3 reads TGTGCCACCTCCTCCCTCGGTGGGGGGTCGTACGAGCAGTACTTC.

The rearrangement links TRBV19 to TRBJ2-3; D ambiguous. Trimming took 7 bases from V and 4 from J, leaving 12 bases between them. The CDR3 consists of 13 residues. Germline V gene data show CDR1 as LNHDA and CDR2 as SQIVND (reference sequence). Written as DNA, the CDR3 is TGTGCCAGTACCCACCGGGTAGCAGATACGCAGTATTTT. Amino acid sequence: CASTHRVADTQYF.

Notes on this clonotype: A much larger clone differs by one base, so this may be a read error. The CDR3 protein is CASSSQGAGGNAQYF. The CDR3 bases are TGTGCCAGCAGCTCCCAGGGGGCGGGGGGTAATGCGCAGTATTTT. The rearrangement links TRBV7-2 to TRBJ2-3, with D possibly called TRBD1 or TRBD2 (8 bases each). Trimming removed 4 bases from V and 10 bases from J, with 21 bases in between. CDR1 is SGHTA and CDR2 is FQGNSA in the germline V gene. The CDR3 is 15 residues long.

This sequence joins TRBV19 and TRBJ1-1; D uncertain. The CDR3 loop spans 14 amino acids. The V end lost 2 bases, the J end lost 3 bases, and 10 bases lay between the germline ends. Germline values: CDR1 LNHDA, CDR2 SQIVND (reference sequence). This CDR3 is CASSISTRHTEAFF. Written as DNA, the CDR3 is TGTGCCAGTAGTATATCCACGAGGCACACTGAAGCTTTCTTT.

This clonotype was counted between two and nine times. The rearrangement joins TRBV7-2 to TRBJ2-1, with 11 bases that match TRBD1. CDR1 SGHTA and CDR2 FQGNSA come from the germline V gene. The ends lost 6 bases at V and 8 bases at J; junction bases unmatched: 12. This CDR3 comprises 16 residues. The CDR3 spells CASRKPGQGVVDEQFF. The CDR3 DNA is TGTGCCAGCAGGAAACCGGGACAGGGGGTCGTGGATGAGCAGTTCTTC.

This chain connects TRBV9 to TRBJ2-1; 9 bases are a match to TRBD2. J was trimmed by 9 bases and V by 4 bases; bases with no gene match: 11. The CDR3 runs 15 residues. Germline CDR1 reads SGDLS; CDR2 reads YYNGEE. CDR3 in DNA: TGTGCCAGCAGCCTAAGCGGGGGGCCTTGCAGTGAGCAGTTCTTC. Translated, it gives CASSLSGGPCSEQFF.

The sample holds a few counts of this clonotype. The genes are TRBV19 and TRBJ2-5, with no clear D. V was cut by 1 base and J by 7 bases, with 13 bases left in between. From germline, CDR1 is LNHDA and CDR2 SQIVND (reference sequence). The CDR3 loop spans 14 amino acids. The CDR3 protein is CASSIGAHTVTQYF. CDR3 coding DNA: TGTGCCAGTAGTATAGGGGCGCACACGGTGACCCAGTACTTC.

This clonotype came up many times. Its ends do not fully match the called genes, so a read error is possible. The CDR3 is CASSLDAGSYNEQFF. In DNA, the CDR3 is TGTGCCAGCAGCTTAGACGCCGGGTCCTACAATGAGCAGTTCTTC. The J gene is TRBJ2-1, the V gene TRBV5-1; D is undetermined. Germline CDR1 reads SGHRS; CDR2 reads YFSETQ. The CDR3 has 15 amino acids.

This clonotype came up once. This may arise from a read error, as a much more abundant clone is one base away. The rearrangement links TRBV9 to TRBJ2-1; 12 bases are a match to TRBD1. CDR1 is SGDLS and CDR2 is YYNGEE in the germline V gene. The CDR3 has 15 residues. The CDR3 DNA follows: TGTACCAGCAGCGTCACGGGACAGGGGGCGCGTGAGCAGTTCTTC. Encoded protein: CTSSVTGQGAREQFF.

This clonotype came up many times. The chain combines TRBV3-1 with TRBJ2-5; TRBD1 matches at 7 bases. Germline CDR1 LGHDT, CDR2 YNNKEL (reference sequence). J was trimmed by 5 bases and V by 5 bases; bases with no gene match: 5. The CDR3 length is 13 residues. This chain's CDR3 is CASSSYRGETQYF. The CDR3 bases are TGTGCCAGCAGCTCCTACAGGGGCGAGACCCAGTACTTC.

V usage is TRBV5-1 and J usage is TRBJ2-2; 10 nucleotides match TRBD1. Germline CDR1 is SGHRS and CDR2 is YFSETQ. Unmatched junction bases numbered 7, after V lost 4 bases and J lost 4 bases. This CDR3 region has 16 residues. The CDR3 region is CASSVTGGDGTGELFF. CDR3 nucleotide sequence: TGCGCCAGCAGCGTGACAGGGGGCGATGGCACCGGGGAGCTGTTTTTT.

The CDR3 sequence is CASSPTGLPETQYF. CDR3 DNA sequence: TGTGCCAGCAGCCCCACGGGACTCCCAGAGACCCAGTACTTC. The chain employs TRBV3-1 and TRBJ2-5; tentative D call: TRBD2 (6 bases). Germline CDR1 and CDR2: LGHDT and YNNKEL (reference sequence). There are 14 residues in the CDR3. Trimming shortened V by 4 bases and J by 4 bases, and 13 bases separated the two germline ends.

The chain is built from TRBV7-2 and TRBJ1-3; no firm D call. Germline V gene sequence: CDR1 SGHTA, CDR2 FQGNSA. The CDR3 has 15 amino acids. Trimming cost V 0 bases and J 1 base, with 7 bases left between them. CDR3 in amino acids: CASSLAYGSGNTIYF. The CDR3 DNA reads TGTGCCAGCAGCTTAGCTTACGGGTCTGGAAACACCATATATTTT.

The chain has TRBV7-2 and TRBJ2-1; 7 nucleotides align to TRBD2. The CDR3 consists of 16 residues. Trimming at V came to 2 bases and at J to 8 bases, leaving 12 bases not matched to a gene. Germline lookup yields CDR1 SGHTA and CDR2 FQGNSA. The CDR3 DNA is TGTGCCAGCAGCTTAAGGGGCCCGGGGGGTATCGATGAGCAGTTCTTC. Its protein is CASSLRGPGGIDEQFF.

The gene calls are TRBV5-6 and TRBJ2-7; D may match TRBD1 or TRBD2 (5 bases each). V was clipped by 4 bases and J by 3 bases, with 14 bases between them. CDR3 length equals 14 residues. Per the germline V gene, CDR1 is SGHDT and CDR2 is YYEEEE. The CDR3 nucleotides are TGTGCCAGCAGCCCAGGTGGTGGGGGCTACGAGCAGTACTTC. The encoded protein is CASSPGGGGYEQYF.

This clonotype was picked up many times. This chain links TRBV20-1 with TRBJ2-4; D remains ambiguous. Germline assignment: CDR1 DFQATT and CDR2 SNEGSKA (reference sequence). This CDR3 contains 17 residues. Trimming removed 0 bases from V and 1 base from J, with 16 bases in between. CDR3 coding DNA: TGCAGTGCTAGAGATGGCCGACACCCCTACGCCAAAAACATTCAGTACTTC. Residues: CSARDGRHPYAKNIQYF.

This CDR3 reads CASSSGNQPQHF. CDR3 DNA: TGTGCCAGCAGCTCGGGCAATCAGCCCCAGCATTTT. V gene TRBV27 combines with J gene TRBJ1-5; D is ambiguous. Germline-derived CDR1 and CDR2 are MNHEY and SMNVEV (reference sequence). V gave up 6 bases and J gave up 2 bases, with 5 bases separating them. CDR3 length equals 12 residues.

The V call is TRBV20-1, the J call TRBJ1-2; D is undetermined. V was trimmed by 5 bases and J by 8 bases, leaving 18 bases between them. CDR1 and CDR2 from the germline V gene are DFQATT and SNEGSKA (reference sequence). This CDR3 has 13 residues. For the CDR3, the DNA is TGCAGTGCTCCCATAGGCCTCGACCGAGGCTACACCTTC. Protein: CSAPIGLDRGYTF.

To note about this clonotype: The junction shows a germline mismatch at one end, possibly a read error. The chain is built from TRBV20-1 and TRBJ2-3; D possibly uses TRBD1 or TRBD2 (5 bases each). The CDR3 extends over 15 amino acids. Germline V gene sequence: CDR1 DFQATT, CDR2 SNEGSKA (reference sequence). The CDR3 spells CSASGTGSIKILQYF. The CDR3 nucleotides are TGCAGTGCTAGTGGGACGGGGAGCATTAAGATACTGCAGTATTTC.

This clonotype was detected many times. This chain links TRBV12-3 or TRBV12-4 with TRBJ2-3; 7 nucleotides match TRBD2. Trimming took 5 bases from V and 0 from J; bases not matched to a gene: 8. This CDR3 has 16 residues. The CDR3 protein is CASSAGTTTSTDTQYF. CDR3 in DNA: TGTGCCAGCAGTGCGGGGACTACTACTAGCACAGATACGCAGTATTTT.

This chain joins TRBV5-1 and TRBJ1-2; 8 bases line up with TRBD1. The CDR3 covers 13 residues. Losses at the gene ends were 4 bases for V and 8 bases for J; bases not matched to a gene: 7. Germline V gene data show CDR1 as SGHRS and CDR2 as YFSETQ. The CDR3 DNA follows: TGCGCCAGCAGCGGAGACAGGGGTGGCGGCTACACCTTC. This codes for CASSGDRGGGYTF.

On this clonotype: A much larger clone differs from this one at a single base, so this may be a read error. V usage is TRBV7-2 and J usage is TRBJ2-1, with 8 bases lining up with TRBD1. There are 15 residues in the CDR3. V lost 5 bases and J lost 13; bases outside the gene matches: 16. CDR1 and CDR2 (germline): SGHTA, FQGNSA. DNA for the CDR3: TGTGCCAGCAGCGTCCCACAGGGGGTAGTAGAGACCCAGTTCTTC. This sequence encodes CASSVPQGVVETQFF.

The V call is TRBV11-2, the J call TRBJ2-1, with 7 bases aligning to TRBD2. V lost 4 bases, J lost 3 bases, and 3 bases stayed unmatched. The CDR3 totals 14 residues. CDR1 and CDR2 (germline): SGHAT, FQNNGV. The CDR3 loop reads CASSSLANYNEQFF. CDR3 sequence (DNA): TGTGCCAGCAGCTCACTAGCGAACTACAATGAGCAGTTCTTC.

This clonotype has only a few counts. The CDR3 DNA sequence: TGTGCCAGCAGTACAAGACGGGACGCTGAAGCTTTCTTT. It codes for CASSTRRDAEAFF. The chain links TRBV12-3 or TRBV12-4 to TRBJ1-1; maybe TRBD1 (5 bases). The CDR3 loop spans 13 amino acids. V was trimmed by 5 bases and J by 6 bases, leaving 13 bases between them.